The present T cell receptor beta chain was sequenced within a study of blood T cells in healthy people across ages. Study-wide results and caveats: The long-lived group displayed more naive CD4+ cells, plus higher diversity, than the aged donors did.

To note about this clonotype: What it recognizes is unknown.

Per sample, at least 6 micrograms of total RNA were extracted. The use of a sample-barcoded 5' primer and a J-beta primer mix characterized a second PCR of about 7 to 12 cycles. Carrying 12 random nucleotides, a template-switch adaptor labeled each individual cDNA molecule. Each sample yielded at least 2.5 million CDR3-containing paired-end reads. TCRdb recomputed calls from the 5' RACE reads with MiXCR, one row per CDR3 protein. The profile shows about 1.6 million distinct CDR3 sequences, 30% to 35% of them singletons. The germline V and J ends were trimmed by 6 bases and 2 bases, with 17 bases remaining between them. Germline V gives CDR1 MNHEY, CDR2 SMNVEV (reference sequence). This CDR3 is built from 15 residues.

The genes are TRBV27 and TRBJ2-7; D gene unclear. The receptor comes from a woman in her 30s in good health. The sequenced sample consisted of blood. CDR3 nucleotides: TGTGCCAGCAGCCAAGAGTTGGGCGCAACCTACGAGCAGTACTTC. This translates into CASSQELGATYEQYF.